These T cell receptor beta chains were read from a single sample in a study of T cell responses to AZD1222 COVID-19 vaccine. TCRdb keeps only in-frame clones here, not all; method: immunoSEQ multiplex PCR. The sample consists of about 160,000 clones, more than 85% of them appearing once. Material: peripheral blood, obtained 28 days after the second AZD1222 dose. The receptors here all came from an adult who received the AZD1222 COVID-19 vaccine. CDR3s include the opening cysteine and the closing phenylalanine or tryptophan. D genes are given only for firm matches. Not every row has a clone size; where given, it reads once, few, many or a size class.

D gene: NA; clone size: NA; J gene: TRBJ1-2; V gene: TRBV29-1; CDR3 protein: CSVVLGGEDYGYTF; CDR3 DNA: TGCAGCGTTGTCTTAGGGGGAGAGGACTATGGCTACACCTTC
D gene: NA; clone size: NA; J gene: TRBJ2-3; V gene: TRBV24-1; CDR3 protein: CATSDLEQDSPSGDTQYF; CDR3 DNA: TGTGCCACCAGTGATTTGGAACAGGACAGTCCTTCGGGGGATACGCAGTATTTT
D gene: TRBD1; clone size: NA; J gene: TRBJ2-7; V gene: TRBV19; CDR3 protein: CASRPGQGSEQYF; CDR3 DNA: TGTGCCAGTAGGCCGGGACAGGGAAGCGAGCAGTACTTC
D gene: NA; clone size: NA; J gene: TRBJ1-4; V gene: TRBV28; CDR3 protein: CATRWENEKLFF; CDR3 DNA: TGTGCCACCCGGTGGGAGAATGAAAAACTGTTTTTT
D gene: TRBD1; clone size: NA; J gene: TRBJ1-2; V gene: TRBV28; CDR3 protein: CASSFLGQGFYGYTF; CDR3 DNA: TGTGCCAGCAGTTTCCTGGGACAGGGCTTCTATGGCTACACCTTC
D gene: NA; clone size: NA; J gene: TRBJ1-1; V gene: TRBV5-4; CDR3 protein: CASSPRGAGDTEAFF; CDR3 DNA: TGTGCCAGCAGCCCTCGGGGGGCCGGGGACACTGAAGCTTTCTTT
D gene: TRBD2; clone size: NA; J gene: TRBJ2-1; V gene: TRBV3-1/TRBV3-2; CDR3 protein: CASSQVSGGIGNEQFF; CDR3 DNA: TGTGCCAGCAGCCAAGTAAGCGGGGGGATAGGGAATGAGCAGTTCTTC
D gene: TRBD2; clone size: NA; J gene: TRBJ2-7; V gene: TRBV7-2; CDR3 protein: CASSHRLAAYEQYF; CDR3 DNA: TGTGCCAGCAGCCACCGACTAGCAGCCTACGAGCAGTACTTC
D gene: NA; clone size: NA; J gene: TRBJ1-2; V gene: TRBV4-2; CDR3 protein: CASSQGGNNYGYTF; CDR3 DNA: TGTGCCAGCAGCCAAGGCGGAAATAACTATGGCTACACCTTC
D gene: TRBD2; clone size: NA; J gene: TRBJ2-1; V gene: TRBV7-9; CDR3 protein: CASSLYKTSGSRYEQFF; CDR3 DNA: TGTGCCAGCAGCCTTTATAAGACTAGCGGGAGTCGGTATGAGCAGTTCTTC
D gene: NA; clone size: NA; J gene: TRBJ2-2; V gene: TRBV6-2/TRBV6-3; CDR3 protein: CASNPNTGELFF; CDR3 DNA: TGTGCCAGCAACCCTAACACCGGGGAGCTGTTTTTT
D gene: NA; clone size: NA; J gene: TRBJ1-4; V gene: TRBV2; CDR3 protein: CASNINRDSAEKLFF; CDR3 DNA: TGTGCCAGCAACATAAACCGGGACTCGGCTGAAAAACTGTTTTTT
D gene: NA; clone size: NA; J gene: TRBJ1-5; V gene: TRBV6-1; CDR3 protein: CASSEWGTISNQPQHF; CDR3 DNA: TGTGCCAGCAGTGAATGGGGTACCATCAGCAATCAGCCCCAGCATTTT
D gene: TRBD1; clone size: few; J gene: TRBJ1-4; V gene: TRBV19; CDR3 protein: CASSKRDRANEKLFF; CDR3 DNA: TGTGCCAGTAGTAAACGGGACAGAGCTAATGAAAAACTGTTTTTT
D gene: NA; clone size: NA; J gene: TRBJ1-2; V gene: TRBV7-9; CDR3 protein: CASSQPPGRVGYTF; CDR3 DNA: TGTGCCAGCAGCCAACCCCCGGGACGAGTTGGCTACACCTTC
D gene: NA; clone size: NA; J gene: TRBJ2-3; V gene: TRBV11-2; CDR3 protein: CASSLGGGSPTDTQYF; CDR3 DNA: TGTGCCAGCAGCTTAGGAGGTGGCTCGCCCACAGATACGCAGTATTTT
D gene: NA; clone size: NA; J gene: TRBJ1-5; V gene: TRBV9; CDR3 protein: CASSVDSSNQPQHF; CDR3 DNA: TGTGCCAGCAGCGTAGATAGTAGCAATCAGCCCCAGCATTTT
D gene: TRBD2; clone size: NA; J gene: TRBJ2-2; V gene: TRBV5-1; CDR3 protein: CASSLTSGRDTGELFF; CDR3 DNA: TGCGCCAGCAGCTTGACTAGCGGGAGGGACACCGGGGAGCTGTTTTTT
D gene: NA; clone size: NA; J gene: TRBJ1-5; V gene: TRBV30; CDR3 protein: CAWGQGPNQPQHF; CDR3 DNA: TGTGCCTGGGGGCAGGGCCCAAATCAGCCCCAGCATTTT
D gene: NA; clone size: NA; J gene: TRBJ2-7; V gene: TRBV27; CDR3 protein: CASSLSGQGKSEQYF; CDR3 DNA: TGTGCCAGCAGTTTATCGGGGCAGGGCAAGAGCGAGCAGTACTTC
D gene: NA; clone size: NA; J gene: TRBJ2-1; V gene: TRBV2; CDR3 protein: CASRVDSSSYNEQFF; CDR3 DNA: TGTGCCAGCAGGGTAGACAGTAGCTCCTACAATGAGCAGTTCTTC
D gene: NA; clone size: NA; J gene: TRBJ2-7; V gene: TRBV5-1; CDR3 protein: CASSPTGYEQYF; CDR3 DNA: TGCGCCAGCAGCCCGACAGGATACGAGCAGTACTTC
D gene: NA; clone size: NA; J gene: TRBJ2-7; V gene: TRBV5-1; CDR3 protein: CASSHPQDEQYF; CDR3 DNA: TGCGCCAGCAGCCACCCCCAAGACGAGCAGTACTTC
D gene: NA; clone size: NA; J gene: TRBJ2-7; V gene: TRBV7-2; CDR3 protein: CASSSLRTGSRVYEQYF; CDR3 DNA: TGTGCCAGCAGCTCCCTCAGGACGGGCTCCAGGGTCTACGAGCAGTACTTC
D gene: NA; clone size: NA; J gene: TRBJ1-1; V gene: TRBV30; CDR3 protein: CAWILTAENTEAFF; CDR3 DNA: TGTGCCTGGATCCTGACAGCTGAGAACACTGAAGCTTTCTTT
D gene: NA; clone size: NA; J gene: TRBJ1-2; V gene: TRBV7-9; CDR3 protein: CASSLPLRGTSYGYTF; CDR3 DNA: TGTGCCAGCAGCTTACCCTTAAGGGGGACCAGCTATGGCTACACCTTC
D gene: NA; clone size: NA; J gene: TRBJ2-4; V gene: TRBV2; CDR3 protein: CASSEAPSGPLAKNIQYF; CDR3 DNA: TGTGCCAGCAGTGAAGCCCCGAGTGGGCCTTTAGCCAAAAACATTCAGTACTTC
D gene: TRBD2; clone size: NA; J gene: TRBJ2-4; V gene: TRBV27; CDR3 protein: CASSELAGGKNIQYF; CDR3 DNA: TGTGCCAGCAGTGAACTAGCGGGAGGGAAAAACATTCAGTACTTC
D gene: NA; clone size: NA; J gene: TRBJ2-7; V gene: TRBV18; CDR3 protein: CASSPQGGRSEQYF; CDR3 DNA: TGTGCCAGCTCACCTCAGGGGGGACGTAGCGAGCAGTACTTC
D gene: NA; clone size: once; J gene: TRBJ1-2; V gene: TRBV10-3; CDR3 protein: CAIGGRDNNYGYTF; CDR3 DNA: TGTGCCATTGGCGGGAGGGACAATAACTATGGCTACACCTTC
D gene: TRBD2; clone size: NA; J gene: TRBJ2-5; V gene: TRBV7-2; CDR3 protein: CASTLITPTSGYQETQYF; CDR3 DNA: TGTGCCAGCACCTTAATAACCCCGACTAGCGGGTACCAAGAGACCCAGTACTTC
D gene: NA; clone size: NA; J gene: TRBJ1-2; V gene: TRBV11-2; CDR3 protein: CASSSPGSYGYTF; CDR3 DNA: TGTGCCAGCAGCTCCCCGGGGAGCTATGGCTACACCTTC
D gene: TRBD2; clone size: NA; J gene: TRBJ2-7; V gene: TRBV10-1; CDR3 protein: CASRQGLAGGPHEQYF; CDR3 DNA: TGCGCCAGCAGACAAGGACTAGCGGGAGGGCCCCACGAGCAGTACTTC
D gene: NA; clone size: NA; J gene: TRBJ2-6; V gene: TRBV3-1/TRBV3-2; CDR3 protein: CASSSSPSGANVLTF; CDR3 DNA: TGTGCCAGCAGCTCTAGTCCCTCTGGGGCCAACGTCCTGACTTTC
D gene: TRBD1; clone size: NA; J gene: TRBJ1-4; V gene: TRBV3-1/TRBV3-2; CDR3 protein: CASSQRRGREKLFF; CDR3 DNA: TGTGCCAGCAGCCAGCGGAGGGGGCGCGAAAAACTGTTTTTT
D gene: NA; clone size: NA; J gene: TRBJ1-1; V gene: TRBV9; CDR3 protein: CASSLAGATEAFF; CDR3 DNA: TGTGCCAGCAGCCTGGCCGGCGCCACTGAAGCTTTCTTT
D gene: NA; clone size: medium-sized; J gene: TRBJ1-2; V gene: TRBV6-2/TRBV6-3; CDR3 protein: CASSYRDNYGYTF; CDR3 DNA: TGTGCCAGCAGTTACCGGGACAACTATGGCTACACCTTC
D gene: NA; clone size: once; J gene: TRBJ2-7; V gene: TRBV3-1/TRBV3-2; CDR3 protein: CASSQESGEQYF; CDR3 DNA: TGTGCCAGCAGCCAAGAATCGGGCGAGCAGTACTTC
D gene: NA; clone size: NA; J gene: TRBJ2-3; V gene: TRBV18; CDR3 protein: CASSPRSLGTDTQYF; CDR3 DNA: TGTGCCAGCTCACCACGGTCGCTGGGCACAGATACGCAGTATTTT
D gene: TRBD1; clone size: NA; J gene: TRBJ2-1; V gene: TRBV23-1; CDR3 protein: CASSPWDRGYGSSYNEQFF; CDR3 DNA: TGCGCCAGCAGTCCTTGGGACAGGGGATACGGAAGCTCCTACAATGAGCAGTTCTTC
D gene: TRBD1; clone size: NA; J gene: TRBJ1-2; V gene: TRBV7-6; CDR3 protein: CASSRGQANLYGGYTF; CDR3 DNA: TGTGCCAGCAGCCGCGGACAGGCGAACCTATATGGGGGCTACACCTTC
D gene: TRBD2; clone size: once; J gene: TRBJ2-1; V gene: TRBV7-3; CDR3 protein: CASSASGRSYNEQFF; CDR3 DNA: TGTGCCAGCAGCGCTAGCGGGAGGTCCTACAATGAGCAGTTCTTC
D gene: NA; clone size: NA; J gene: TRBJ2-7; V gene: TRBV11-2; CDR3 protein: CASSLATGILGEQYF; CDR3 DNA: TGTGCCAGCAGCTTAGCGACAGGAATATTGGGCGAGCAGTACTTC
D gene: NA; clone size: once; J gene: TRBJ2-7; V gene: TRBV11-3; CDR3 protein: CASSLGEQGTAYEQYF; CDR3 DNA: TGTGCCAGCAGCTTAGGTGAACAGGGTACGGCCTACGAGCAGTACTTC
D gene: NA; clone size: NA; J gene: TRBJ1-5; V gene: TRBV5-1; CDR3 protein: CASSLAPDGQPQHF; CDR3 DNA: TGCGCCAGCAGCTTGGCCCCGGACGGACAGCCCCAGCATTTT
D gene: NA; clone size: NA; J gene: TRBJ2-3; V gene: TRBV9; CDR3 protein: CASSVDGHLQPPDTQYF; CDR3 DNA: TGTGCCAGCAGCGTAGACGGACACTTACAACCTCCAGATACGCAGTATTTT
D gene: TRBD1; clone size: NA; J gene: TRBJ1-6; V gene: TRBV9; CDR3 protein: CASSQQWTGGSPLHF; CDR3 DNA: TGTGCCAGCAGCCAGCAATGGACAGGGGGCTCACCCCTCCACTTT
D gene: NA; clone size: NA; J gene: TRBJ1-2; V gene: TRBV12-5; CDR3 protein: CASGSGVYGYTF; CDR3 DNA: TGTGCTAGTGGTTCGGGAGTCTATGGCTACACCTTC
D gene: TRBD2; clone size: NA; J gene: TRBJ2-5; V gene: TRBV5-1; CDR3 protein: CASSLAGTSEETQYF; CDR3 DNA: TGCGCCAGCAGCTTGGCTGGGACTAGCGAGGAGACCCAGTACTTC
D gene: NA; clone size: NA; J gene: TRBJ1-2; V gene: TRBV4-3; CDR3 protein: CASSQGGANYGYTF; CDR3 DNA: TGCGCCAGCAGCCAAGGAGGAGCTAACTATGGCTACACCTTC
D gene: NA; clone size: NA; J gene: TRBJ1-1; V gene: TRBV7-2; CDR3 protein: CASSPRLGAGTEAFF; CDR3 DNA: TGTGCCAGCAGCCCTAGGTTGGGGGCGGGCACTGAAGCTTTCTTT
D gene: TRBD1; clone size: NA; J gene: TRBJ1-4; V gene: TRBV18; CDR3 protein: CASFPGGADEKLFF; CDR3 DNA: TGTGCCAGCTTTCCAGGGGGCGCAGATGAAAAACTGTTTTTT
D gene: NA; clone size: NA; J gene: TRBJ1-2; V gene: TRBV29-1; CDR3 protein: CSAPGTTHGYTF; CDR3 DNA: TGCAGCGCACCGGGGACAACCCATGGCTACACCTTC
D gene: TRBD1; clone size: NA; J gene: TRBJ1-1; V gene: TRBV7-7; CDR3 protein: CASSSLLSGQGDTEAFF; CDR3 DNA: TGTGCTAGCAGCTCATTACTATCGGGACAGGGAGACACTGAAGCTTTCTTT
D gene: TRBD1; clone size: NA; J gene: TRBJ1-1; V gene: TRBV19; CDR3 protein: CASMSAARGHTEAFF; CDR3 DNA: TGTGCCAGTATGAGCGCGGCAAGGGGGCACACTGAAGCTTTCTTT